These T cell receptor beta chains were read from a single sample in a study of OX40 agonist ivuxolimab in advanced cancers. Produced via immunoSEQ multiplex PCR; TCRdb's table is partial and in-frame only. The repertoire holds about 16,000 clones, with approximately 86% as singletons. Sequences were derived from CD4+ or CD8+ T cells sorted from blood, sampled in a trial of the OX40 agonist ivuxolimab. The source is an adult with an advanced solid tumor such as melanoma, head and neck, liver or kidney cancer. The CDR3 runs from the conserved cysteine through the conserved F or W. The D gene is left open where the match is weak. Clone size is not always given. Where it is, it says once, few, many or a class for expanded clones.

j_call	clone_size	v_call	d_call	cdr3_aa	cdr3_nt
TRBJ2-7	NA	TRBV7-8	TRBD1	CASSTGQGSYEQYF	TGTGCCAGCAGCACAGGACAGGGGTCCTACGAGCAGTACTTC
TRBJ1-5	NA	TRBV7-8	NA	CASSLSSISNQPQHF	TGTGCCAGCAGCTTATCCTCGATCAGCAATCAGCCCCAGCATTTT
TRBJ2-2	NA	TRBV7-9	NA	CASSLAATGNTGELFF	TGTGCCAGCAGCTTAGCAGCGACCGGGAACACCGGGGAGCTGTTTTTT
TRBJ1-2	large	TRBV14	NA	CASSPQDRYGYTF	TGTGCCAGCAGCCCTCAAGACCGGTATGGCTACACCTTC
TRBJ2-7	NA	TRBV19	TRBD2	CASSIKWLAGVPYEQYF	TGTGCCAGTAGTATAAAGTGGCTAGCGGGAGTCCCCTACGAGCAGTACTTC
TRBJ1-2	NA	TRBV5-1	NA	CASSLDFRIGYTF	TGCGCCAGCAGCTTGGATTTCAGGATCGGCTACACCTTC
TRBJ2-2	NA	TRBV28	NA	CASSLQGVAGELFF	TGTGCCAGCAGTTTACAAGGGGTGGCCGGGGAGCTGTTTTTT
TRBJ1-2	NA	TRBV19	NA	CASSPGRISNYGYTF	TGTGCCAGTAGTCCCGGACGGATATCTAACTATGGCTACACCTTC
TRBJ2-1	NA	TRBV5-1	NA	CASSFDNEQFF	TGCGCCAGCAGCTTTGACAATGAGCAGTTCTTC
TRBJ2-7	NA	TRBV7-9	NA	CASSSAGTFSYEQYF	TGTGCCAGCAGCTCTGCCGGGACATTTTCCTACGAGCAGTACTTC
TRBJ2-7	NA	TRBV7-9	TRBD1	CASSLPGTGVEQYF	TGTGCCAGCAGCCTCCCCGGGACAGGGGTCGAGCAGTACTTC
TRBJ1-5	NA	TRBV30	NA	CAWSTQGNQPQHF	TGTGCCTGGAGTACACAGGGCAACCAGCCCCAGCATTTT
TRBJ2-2	NA	TRBV19	TRBD1	CASSRGRQGRANTGELFF	TGTGCCAGTAGTAGGGGTCGACAGGGGCGAGCTAACACCGGGGAGCTGTTTTTT
TRBJ1-4	NA	TRBV5-1	NA	CASSRGGSNEKLFF	TGCGCCAGCAGCAGAGGGGGGTCAAATGAAAAACTGTTTTTT
TRBJ2-2	NA	TRBV30	NA	CAWSGGAGNTGELFF	TGTGCCTGGAGTGGTGGCGCGGGAAACACCGGGGAGCTGTTTTTT
TRBJ2-2	NA	TRBV9	NA	CASSVAWGADTGELFF	TGTGCCAGCAGCGTAGCTTGGGGGGCGGACACCGGGGAGCTGTTTTTT
TRBJ2-2	NA	TRBV9	NA	CASSLNSGELFF	TGTGCCAGCAGCTTAAACTCCGGGGAGCTGTTTTTT
TRBJ2-7	NA	TRBV5-1	NA	CASSRQDEQYF	TGCGCCAGCAGCCGACAGGACGAGCAGTACTTC
TRBJ2-1	NA	TRBV7-9	NA	CASSLGNLDEQFF	TGTGCCAGCAGCTTAGGAAACCTTGATGAGCAGTTCTTC
TRBJ1-5	NA	TRBV2	NA	CASSVSRGNQPQHF	TGTGCCAGCAGTGTGTCCCGGGGGAATCAGCCCCAGCATTTT
TRBJ2-1	once	TRBV29-1	TRBD2	CSVEATSGYNEQFF	TGCAGCGTTGAAGCGACTAGCGGGTACAATGAGCAGTTCTTC
TRBJ2-7	NA	TRBV5-1	NA	CASSINGGGTYEQYF	TGCGCCAGCAGCATAAACGGGGGTGGGACCTACGAGCAGTACTTC
TRBJ2-7	few	TRBV30	NA	CAWSRTASEQYF	TGTGCCTGGTCAAGGACAGCCTCCGAGCAGTACTTC